These T cell receptor beta chains were read from a single sample in a study of a mutant IDH1 vaccine in newly diagnosed glioma. This table comes from immunoSEQ multiplex PCR, and its TCRdb copy is limited to in-frame clones, with some not included. The sample yields about 64,000 clones, roughly 80% seen once. These receptors' targets are unknown. The input for sequencing was PBMCs, taken from a glioma patient whose treatment included an IDH1 peptide vaccine. These receptors were obtained from a woman aged 45 to 65 with glioma. The CDR3 runs from the conserved cysteine through the conserved F or W. A D gene is named only where the DNA matches it firmly. Some rows have no size entry. The others give once, few or many, or a class for an expanded clone.

d_gene	abundance	v_gene	j_gene	CDR3aa	CDR3nt
NA	NA	TRBV11-2	TRBJ2-3	CASSLLDTSGTQYF	TGTGCCAGCAGCTTATTAGATACATCGGGTACGCAGTATTTT
NA	NA	TRBV4-3	TRBJ1-2	CASSQDRIGGKNGYTF	TGCGCCAGCAGCCAAGATAGGATAGGGGGGAAGAATGGCTACACCTTC
NA	NA	TRBV4-1	TRBJ1-6	CASSQHGLPIPLHF	TGCGCCAGCAGCCAACACGGACTCCCTATCCCCCTCCACTTT
TRBD1	NA	TRBV7-2	TRBJ2-3	CASSLGTGFGDTQYF	TGTGCCAGCAGCTTAGGGACAGGGTTCGGAGATACGCAGTATTTT
NA	NA	TRBV5-6	TRBJ2-5	CASRYSKETQYF	TGTGCCAGCCGTTATAGTAAAGAGACCCAGTACTTC
NA	NA	TRBV6-5	TRBJ2-7	CASSYSRTGAGEQYF	TGTGCCAGCAGTTACTCGAGGACCGGAGCCGGGGAGCAGTACTTC
TRBD1	NA	TRBV19	TRBJ1-6	CASNEAGQVYNSPLHF	TGTGCCAGTAATGAGGCCGGACAGGTCTATAATTCACCCCTCCACTTT
TRBD1	NA	TRBV19	TRBJ1-1	CASSQDRAGTEAFF	TGTGCCAGTAGTCAGGACAGGGCGGGGACTGAAGCTTTCTTT
NA	NA	TRBV10-1	TRBJ2-3	CASSGASTDTQYF	TGCGCCAGCAGTGGGGCCAGCACAGATACGCAGTATTTT
NA	NA	TRBV2	TRBJ2-7	CASIRRSLSSYEQYF	TGTGCCAGCATCAGAAGGTCGCTAAGTTCCTACGAGCAGTACTTC
NA	NA	TRBV5-1	TRBJ1-6	CASSRDGQRNSPLHF	TGCGCCAGCAGCCGGGACGGACAGAGGAATTCACCCCTCCACTTT
NA	NA	TRBV6-1	TRBJ1-1	CASRGWSGTEAFF	TGTGCCAGCAGGGGTTGGAGCGGCACTGAAGCTTTCTTT
NA	NA	TRBV13	TRBJ2-1	CASSLAGTSAYNEQFF	TGTGCCAGCAGCTTGGCCGGGACGTCCGCCTACAATGAGCAGTTCTTC
NA	few	TRBV30	TRBJ1-1	CAWSGKYTEAFF	TGTGCCTGGAGTGGGAAATACACTGAAGCTTTCTTT
NA	NA	TRBV14	TRBJ1-3	CASSQDRPGGNTIYF	TGTGCCAGCAGCCAAGATAGGCCAGGAGGAAACACCATATATTTT
NA	NA	TRBV9	TRBJ2-5	CASSAGGDQETQYF	TGTGCCAGCAGCGCCGGCGGGGACCAAGAGACCCAGTACTTC
TRBD2	once	TRBV30	TRBJ2-5	CAWRRGGGQETQYF	TGTGCCTGGAGGCGGGGGGGTGGTCAAGAGACCCAGTACTTC
TRBD1	NA	TRBV28	TRBJ1-2	CASSSPGQGAIYGYTF	TGTGCCAGCAGTTCCCCGGGACAGGGGGCGATCTATGGCTACACCTTC
TRBD1	NA	TRBV2	TRBJ1-4	CASNQGGRGEKLFF	TGTGCCAGCAACCAAGGGGGCCGCGGCGAAAAACTGTTTTTT
TRBD2	NA	TRBV10-2	TRBJ2-7	CASSVTSNEQYF	TGCGCCAGCAGTGTGACTAGCAACGAGCAGTACTTC
NA	NA	TRBV6-1	TRBJ2-5	CASSWGAQETQYF	TGTGCCAGCAGTTGGGGGGCCCAAGAGACCCAGTACTTC
TRBD1	NA	TRBV18	TRBJ1-5	CASSPTGDQPQHF	TGTGCCAGCTCACCGACAGGGGACCAGCCCCAGCATTTT
NA	NA	TRBV9	TRBJ1-6	CASSVVGGGIKNSPLHF	TGTGCCAGCAGCGTCGTTGGTGGGGGAATTAAGAATTCACCCCTCCACTTT
NA	NA	TRBV2	TRBJ2-4	CASSDKGTSLAKNIQYF	TGTGCCAGCAGTGACAAGGGGACTTCACTAGCCAAAAACATTCAGTACTTC
NA	NA	TRBV9	TRBJ2-5	CASSVFSTSPETQYF	TGTGCCAGCAGCGTATTTAGTACTTCCCCAGAGACCCAGTACTTC
NA	NA	TRBV19	TRBJ1-1	CASSLGGGRTLNTEAFF	TGTGCCAGTAGTTTAGGGGGTGGAAGGACCTTGAACACTGAAGCTTTCTTT
NA	NA	TRBV6-1	TRBJ1-4	CASSERREKLFF	TGTGCCAGCAGTGAGAGGAGAGAAAAACTGTTTTTT
NA	NA	TRBV5-6	TRBJ1-2	CASSFSGGTYGYTF	TGTGCCAGCAGCTTTTCGGGGGGCACCTATGGCTACACCTTC
NA	NA	TRBV21-1	TRBJ1-6	CASNYYRGQDNSPLHF	TGTGCCAGCAACTATTACAGGGGACAGGATAATTCACCCCTCCACTTT
NA	NA	TRBV21-1	TRBJ1-2	CATPGDYGYTF	TGTGCCACCCCAGGAGATTATGGCTACACCTTC
NA	NA	TRBV2	TRBJ1-1	CASSQSTNTEAFF	TGTGCCAGCAGCCAATCGACGAACACTGAAGCTTTCTTT
TRBD1	NA	TRBV5-1	TRBJ2-7	CASSWDRETYEQYF	TGCGCCAGCAGCTGGGACAGGGAAACCTACGAGCAGTACTTC
TRBD1	NA	TRBV5-1	TRBJ2-1	CASSLSLGQGRNEQFF	TGCGCCAGCAGCTTGAGTCTGGGACAGGGACGCAATGAGCAGTTCTTC
NA	NA	TRBV28	TRBJ2-1	CASSLGGYNEQFF	TGTGCCAGCAGTTTAGGGGGCTACAATGAGCAGTTCTTC
TRBD1	once	TRBV9	TRBJ2-1	CASSPLTGKNYNEQFF	TGTGCCAGCAGCCCCTTGACAGGGAAGAATTACAATGAGCAGTTCTTC
NA	NA	TRBV6-5	TRBJ1-1	CASSRSGTVTEAFF	TGTGCCAGCAGCCGTAGCGGGACGGTCACTGAAGCTTTCTTT
TRBD1	NA	TRBV28	TRBJ2-7	CASSFRQGVGLASYEQYF	TGTGCCAGCAGTTTCCGACAGGGGGTGGGACTGGCCTCCTACGAGCAGTACTTC
NA	NA	TRBV6-1	TRBJ2-5	CASSDLGRRQETQYF	TGTGCCAGCAGTGACCTAGGCAGGCGACAAGAGACCCAGTACTTC
TRBD1	NA	TRBV2	TRBJ1-6	CASRYGQGLSPLHF	TGTGCCAGCAGATACGGACAGGGTCTTTCACCCCTCCACTTT
NA	NA	TRBV4-2	TRBJ2-2	CASSQVLNTGELFF	TGTGCCAGCAGCCAAGTTCTAAACACCGGGGAGCTGTTTTTT
NA	few	TRBV14	TRBJ1-1	CASSQTVTASNTEAFF	TGTGCCAGCAGCCAAACCGTGACAGCGTCGAACACTGAAGCTTTCTTT
NA	NA	TRBV7-2	TRBJ1-2	CASSSISFSGSGYTF	TGTGCCAGCAGCTCCATTAGCTTTTCGGGGAGCGGCTACACCTTC
NA	NA	TRBV6-8	TRBJ1-5	CASSYREASNQPQHF	TGTGCCAGCAGTTACAGGGAAGCTAGCAATCAGCCCCAGCATTTT
NA	NA	TRBV7-9	TRBJ2-3	CASSPEQVSRTDTQYF	TGTGCCAGCAGCCCAGAACAGGTGTCCCGTACAGATACGCAGTATTTT
TRBD1	NA	TRBV10-1	TRBJ1-1	CASSARQGRSGTEAFF	TGCGCCAGCAGTGCCAGACAGGGGAGGAGCGGCACTGAAGCTTTCTTT
NA	NA	TRBV9	TRBJ1-1	CASRGTGGVAFF	TGTGCCAGCAGAGGTACGGGGGGTGTAGCTTTCTTT
TRBD2	NA	TRBV4-2	TRBJ2-3	CASSHFERGVDTQYF	TGTGCCAGCAGCCACTTCGAGCGGGGGGTCGATACGCAGTATTTT
NA	NA	TRBV27	TRBJ1-3	CASSAYRTPGNTIYF	TGTGCCAGCAGTGCGTACCGGACACCTGGAAACACCATATATTTT
NA	once	TRBV6-6	TRBJ1-5	CASLLTGSNQPQHF	TGTGCCAGCCTGTTAACAGGTAGCAATCAGCCCCAGCATTTT
NA	NA	TRBV9	TRBJ2-3	CASSVAEGGPPDTQYF	TGTGCCAGCAGCGTAGCTGAGGGGGGGCCGCCAGATACGCAGTATTTT
NA	NA	TRBV6-6	TRBJ1-2	CASSPGAYGYTF	TGTGCCAGCAGCCCAGGCGCCTATGGCTACACCTTC
NA	NA	TRBV5-1	TRBJ2-1	CASSLEAGSYNEQFF	TGCGCCAGCAGCTTGGAAGCAGGATCCTACAATGAGCAGTTCTTC
NA	NA	TRBV7-8	TRBJ2-4	CASSSHQYKNIQYF	TGTGCCAGCAGCTCCCATCAGTACAAAAACATTCAGTACTTC
NA	once	TRBV5-1	TRBJ2-5	CASSLAPGAQETQYF	TGCGCCAGCAGCTTGGCCCCGGGGGCCCAAGAGACCCAGTACTTC
NA	few	TRBV9	TRBJ1-5	CASSVEGSLGQPQHF	TGTGCCAGCAGCGTAGAGGGGTCCTTGGGACAGCCCCAGCATTTT
NA	NA	TRBV7-9	TRBJ2-3	CASSRYTDTQYF	TGTGCCAGCAGCCGATACACAGATACGCAGTATTTT
NA	NA	TRBV27	TRBJ2-7	CASSLRGGLSYEQYF	TGTGCCAGCAGTTTAAGGGGTGGACTTTCCTACGAGCAGTACTTC
NA	NA	TRBV6-1	TRBJ1-2	CASSVEQPNYGYTF	TGTGCCAGCAGTGTTGAGCAGCCCAACTATGGCTACACCTTC
NA	NA	TRBV5-6	TRBJ2-1	CASSLQVRGYYNEQFF	TGTGCCAGCAGCTTGCAAGTCAGGGGATACTACAATGAGCAGTTCTTC